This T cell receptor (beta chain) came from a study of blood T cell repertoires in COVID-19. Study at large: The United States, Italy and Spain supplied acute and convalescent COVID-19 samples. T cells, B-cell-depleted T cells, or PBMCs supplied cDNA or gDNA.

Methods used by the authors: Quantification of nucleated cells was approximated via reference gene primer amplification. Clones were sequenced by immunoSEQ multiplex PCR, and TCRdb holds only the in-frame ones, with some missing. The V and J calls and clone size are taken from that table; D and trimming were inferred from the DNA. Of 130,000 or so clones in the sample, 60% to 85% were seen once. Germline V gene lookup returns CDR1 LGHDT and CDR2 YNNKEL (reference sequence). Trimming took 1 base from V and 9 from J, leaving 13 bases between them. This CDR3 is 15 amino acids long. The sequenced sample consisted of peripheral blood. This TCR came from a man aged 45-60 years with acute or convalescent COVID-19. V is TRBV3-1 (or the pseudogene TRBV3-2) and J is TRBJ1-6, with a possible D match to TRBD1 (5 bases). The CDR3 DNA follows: TGTGCCAGCAGCCAAGGCCAGGGTGGGATTTCACCCCTCCACTTT. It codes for CASSQGQGGISPLHF.